This TCR beta chain originates from a study of regulatory T cells in long-lasting Graves disease. Arm-PCR of CDR3 regions and iRepertoire HTBI primers were the basis on which TCR beta libraries were built. A single record per CDR3 protein comes from TCRdb applying MiXCR to the multiplex PCR reads. The repertoire consists of 400,000 to 450,000 distinct CDR3 sequences, with about 16% occurring once and the leading ten covering about 10%. Stated time point: newly diagnosed GD, antithyroid drugs for less than 3 months. The TCR library used RNA extracted from PBMCs. This clonotype was counted many times. The CDR3 contains 16 residues. From germline, CDR1 is MNHNS and CDR2 SASEGT. The V gene lost 5 bases and the J gene lost 0 bases, with 14 bases spanning the gap. The data also belong to a second study, concerning T cells in Graves' hyperthyroidism and ophthalmopathy. That paper adds: With the HTBI primer set, the TCR CDR3 went through a first round of RT-PCR. In blood, most of the thyroid clonotypes expanded above 0.001 were also present.

The chain combines TRBV6-1 with TRBJ2-1; D gene uncertain. This sample comprised peripheral blood mononuclear cells (PBMCs), obtained at new diagnosis, from a patient treated with antithyroid drugs. This sequence originates from a young woman with Graves disease. The CDR3 DNA reads TGTGCCAGCAGTACCCTGGACCTGAGCTCCTACAATGAGCAGTTCTTC. It encodes CASSTLDLSSYNEQFF.